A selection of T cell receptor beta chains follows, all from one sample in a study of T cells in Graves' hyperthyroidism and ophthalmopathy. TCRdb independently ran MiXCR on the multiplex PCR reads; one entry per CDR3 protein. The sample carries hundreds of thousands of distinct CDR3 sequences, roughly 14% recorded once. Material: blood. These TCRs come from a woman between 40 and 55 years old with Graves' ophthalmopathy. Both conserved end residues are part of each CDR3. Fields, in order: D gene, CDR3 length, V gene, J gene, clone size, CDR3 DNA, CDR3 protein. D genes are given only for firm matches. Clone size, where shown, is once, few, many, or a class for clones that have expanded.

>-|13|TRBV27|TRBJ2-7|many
TGTGCCAGCAGTTTAAACAGGGATGGCGAGCAGTACTTC
CASSLNRDGEQYF
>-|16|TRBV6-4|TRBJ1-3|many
TGTGCCAGCAGAGCGATGCAGGGGAGCTCTGGAAACACCATATATTTT
CASRAMQGSSGNTIYF
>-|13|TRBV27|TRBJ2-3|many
TGTGCCAGCAGTTCCTTAGGCACAGATACGCAGTATTTT
CASSSLGTDTQYF
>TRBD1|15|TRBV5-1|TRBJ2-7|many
TGCGCCAGCAGCTTGGGTTGGCAGGGGGCCTACGAGCAGTACTTC
CASSLGWQGAYEQYF
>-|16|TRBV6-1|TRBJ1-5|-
TGTGCCAGCAAGTGGTTGGAGTGGGGGTCAAATCAGCCCCAGCATTTT
CASKWLEWGSNQPQHF
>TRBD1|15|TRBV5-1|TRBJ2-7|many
TGCGCCAGCAGCGGCGGACAGGACTCCTCCTACGAGCAGTACTTC
CASSGGQDSSYEQYF
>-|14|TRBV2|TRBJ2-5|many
TGTGCCAGCAGTGTGGGGACATCGCCTGGGACCCAGTACTTC
CASSVGTSPGTQYF
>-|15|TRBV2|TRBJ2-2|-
TGTGCCAGCTACGGCCCCGGCAGGGGTCCCGGGGAGCTGTTTTTT
CASYGPGRGPGELFF
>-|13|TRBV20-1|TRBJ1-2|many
TGCAGTGCTAGGCCCACCTTTACCTATGGCTACACCTTC
CSARPTFTYGYTF
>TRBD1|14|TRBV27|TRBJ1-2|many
TGTGCCAGCAGTTTGGACAGGGGAGTTGGAGGCTACACCTTC
CASSLDRGVGGYTF
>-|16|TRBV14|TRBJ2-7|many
TGTGCCAGCAGCCCCCTTTGGCTTACGGACTCCTACGAGCAGTACTTC
CASSPLWLTDSYEQYF
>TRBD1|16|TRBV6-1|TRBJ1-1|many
TGTGCCAGCAGTACGAGACAGGGAAGTCGTAGCACTGAAGCTTTCTTT
CASSTRQGSRSTEAFF
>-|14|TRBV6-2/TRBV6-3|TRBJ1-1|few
TGTGCCAGCAGTTACTCGAGTTGGGTTGCTGAAGCTTTCTTT
CASSYSSWVAEAFF
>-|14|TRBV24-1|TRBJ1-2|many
TGTGCCACCAGTGATACCAGGACCTTCGAGGGCTACACCTTC
CATSDTRTFEGYTF
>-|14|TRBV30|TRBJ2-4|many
TGTGCCTGGGGGGAGGGGGCCGGCAAAAACATTCAGTACTTC
CAWGEGAGKNIQYF
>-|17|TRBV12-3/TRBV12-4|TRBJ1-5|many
TGTGCCAGCAGTTCTAGGGGAGTTCAGCCTAGCAATCAGCCCCAGCATTTT
CASSSRGVQPSNQPQHF
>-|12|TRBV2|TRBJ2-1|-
TGTGCCAGCAGTGAACAAAACAATGAGCAGTTCTTC
CASSEQNNEQFF
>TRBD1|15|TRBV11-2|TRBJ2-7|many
TGTGCCAGCAGCTTAGATCAGGGGGTCCCCTACGAGCAGTACTTC
CASSLDQGVPYEQYF
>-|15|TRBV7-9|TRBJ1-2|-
TGTGCCTGCAGCTTATCAAGGACCGATCAACCAGGCTACACCTTC
CACSLSRTDQPGYTF
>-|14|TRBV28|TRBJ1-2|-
TGTGCCAGCACCCCTGGGCGAGGTTCCTATGGCTACACCTTC
CASTPGRGSYGYTF
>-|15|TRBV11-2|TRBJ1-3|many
TGTGCCAGCAGCTTAGAAGCAGGGGCTGGAAACACCATATATTTT
CASSLEAGAGNTIYF
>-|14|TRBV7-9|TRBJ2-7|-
TGTGCCAGCAGCTTATTGGGTGACCAATCCTCACAATACTTC
CASSLLGDQSSQYF
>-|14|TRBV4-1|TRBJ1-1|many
TGCGCCAGCAGCCCACGGACCCCCCGAACTGAAGCTTTCTTT
CASSPRTPRTEAFF
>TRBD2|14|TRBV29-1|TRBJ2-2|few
TGCAGCGTACCCGGACTAGCTAACACCGGGGAGCTGTTTTTT
CSVPGLANTGELFF
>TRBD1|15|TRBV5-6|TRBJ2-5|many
TGTGCCAGCAGCCACGCGACAGGGGGTCAAGAGACCCAGTACTTC
CASSHATGGQETQYF
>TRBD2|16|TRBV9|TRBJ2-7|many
TGTGCCAGCAGCGTAGCGACTGGGGGACTAGCGGGCGAGCAGTACTTC
CASSVATGGLAGEQYF
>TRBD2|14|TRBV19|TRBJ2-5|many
TGTGCCAGTAGTGTGACTAGCGGGACTGAGACCCAGTACTTC
CASSVTSGTETQYF
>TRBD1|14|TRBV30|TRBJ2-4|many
TGTGCCTGCGACAGGGGATTTGGCAAAAACATTCAGTACTTC
CACDRGFGKNIQYF
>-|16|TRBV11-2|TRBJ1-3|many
TGTGCCAGCAGCTTAATGCGACGGACCTCTGGAAACACCATATATTTT
CASSLMRRTSGNTIYF
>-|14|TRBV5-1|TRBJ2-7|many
TGCGCCAGCAGCTTGTATAGGGTTGATGGCGAGCAGTACTTC
CASSLYRVDGEQYF
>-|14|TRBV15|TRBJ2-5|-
TGTGCCACCAGCAGGGAGGACAGCCAAGAGACCCAGTACTTC
CATSREDSQETQYF
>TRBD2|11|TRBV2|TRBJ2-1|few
TGTGCCAGCAGGGGAGGGAATGAGCAGTTCTTC
CASRGGNEQFF
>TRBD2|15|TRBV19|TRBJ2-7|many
TGTGCCAGTTCACCCTCTAGCGGGCTTACCTACGAGCAGTACTTC
CASSPSSGLTYEQYF
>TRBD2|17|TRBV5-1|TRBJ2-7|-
TGCGCCAGCAGCCTAGCCCCTACTAGCGGGAGTCGGAGCGAGCAGTACTTC
CASSLAPTSGSRSEQYF
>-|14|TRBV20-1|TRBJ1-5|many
TGCAGTGCTAGAGGGAAGGTGGGTGGTCAGCCCCAGCATTTT
CSARGKVGGQPQHF
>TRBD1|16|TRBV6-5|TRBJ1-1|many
TGTGCCAGCAGTTACGGGACAGGGGGATCGCACACTGAAGCTTTCTTT
CASSYGTGGSHTEAFF
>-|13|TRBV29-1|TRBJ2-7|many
TGCAGCGCCTCAGGGGCGGGAGAATACGAGCAGTACTTC
CSASGAGEYEQYF
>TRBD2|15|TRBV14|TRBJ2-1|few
TGTGCCAGCAGCGCAGGTGGGCGGGAGTACAATGAGCAGTTCTTC
CASSAGGREYNEQFF
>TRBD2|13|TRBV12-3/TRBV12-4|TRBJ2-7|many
TGTGCCAGCAGCGCCGGGACTATCTACGAGCAGTACTTC
CASSAGTIYEQYF
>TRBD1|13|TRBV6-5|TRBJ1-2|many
TGTGCCAGCAGTTACTTCACAGGGGATAGCTACACCTTC
CASSYFTGDSYTF
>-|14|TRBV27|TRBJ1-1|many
TGTGCCAGCAGTTTAATAGGGGCGCGGACTGAAGCTTTCTTT
CASSLIGARTEAFF
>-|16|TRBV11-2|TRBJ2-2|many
TGTGCCAGCAGCCCGTTCGTGGGGGTGGGCACCGGGGAGCTGTTTTTT
CASSPFVGVGTGELFF
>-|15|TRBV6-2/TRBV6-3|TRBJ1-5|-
TGTGCCAGCAAGCGGGGGAGGGATAGCAATCAGCCCCAGCATTTT
CASKRGRDSNQPQHF
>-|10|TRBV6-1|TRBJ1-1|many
TGTGCCAGCAGGACGGCTGAAGCTTTCTTT
CASRTAEAFF
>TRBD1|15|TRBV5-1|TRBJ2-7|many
TGCGCCAGCAGCTACGGACAGGGGGCCTTATACGAGCAGTACTTC
CASSYGQGALYEQYF
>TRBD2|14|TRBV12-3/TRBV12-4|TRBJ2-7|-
TGTGCCAACGCGACTAGCGGGAGCGGCAACGAGCAGTACTTC
CANATSGSGNEQYF
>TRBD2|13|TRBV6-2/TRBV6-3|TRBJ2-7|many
TGTGCCAGCAGTTACGGGAGGGCCTACGAGCAGTACTTC
CASSYGRAYEQYF
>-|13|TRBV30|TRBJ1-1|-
TGTGCCTGGAGTCAACACATGAACACTGAAGCTTTCTTT
CAWSQHMNTEAFF
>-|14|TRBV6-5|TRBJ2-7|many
TGTGCCAGCAAGATTAGCGGTTCCTCCTACGAGCAGTACTTC
CASKISGSSYEQYF
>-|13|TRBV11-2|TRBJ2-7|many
TGTGCCAGCAGCTTAGTGACGGAGGGCCGTGAGTACTTC
CASSLVTEGREYF
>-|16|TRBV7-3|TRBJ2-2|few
TGTGCCAGCAGCTTAAACGCGGGTTCGAACACCGGGGAGCTGTTTTTT
CASSLNAGSNTGELFF
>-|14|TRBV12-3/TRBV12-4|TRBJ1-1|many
TGTGCCAGCAGTTTCCAGGACGGTAACACTGAAGCTTTCTTT
CASSFQDGNTEAFF
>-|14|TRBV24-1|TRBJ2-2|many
TGTGCCACCAGTACCAGGGGGGACACCGGGGAGCTGTTTTTT
CATSTRGDTGELFF
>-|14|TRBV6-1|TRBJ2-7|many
TGTGCCAGCAGGGGGCCGGGGCGCTCCTACGAGCAGTACTTC
CASRGPGRSYEQYF
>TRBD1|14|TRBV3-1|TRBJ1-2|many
TGTGCCAGCAGCCAGGGACAGACCAACTATGGCTACACCTTC
CASSQGQTNYGYTF
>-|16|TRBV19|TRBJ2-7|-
TGTGCCAGTAGTATGCTTTCGGGGAGCGGTCCCTACGAGCAGTACTTC
CASSMLSGSGPYEQYF
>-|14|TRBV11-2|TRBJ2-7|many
TGTGCCAGCACCTCCCGGGGCTCAACCTACGAGCAGTACTTC
CASTSRGSTYEQYF
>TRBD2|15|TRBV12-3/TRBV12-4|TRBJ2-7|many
TGTGCCAGCAGTTCATCAGCCAGCGGGATTTACGAGCAGTACTTC
CASSSSASGIYEQYF
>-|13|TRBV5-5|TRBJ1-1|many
TGCGCCAGCAGCTTGGCCGGGGAGACTGAAGCTTTCTTT
CASSLAGETEAFF
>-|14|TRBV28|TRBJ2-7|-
TGTGCCAGCAGTTTGATTCGGGTGACCTACGAGCAGTACTTC
CASSLIRVTYEQYF